The source of this T cell receptor beta chain is a study of post-analysis software for immune sequencing data. Looking at the study overall: The cohort encompassed relapsing-remitting, secondary progressive and progressive-relapsing multiple sclerosis disease courses. General study findings and limits: Controls showed lower frequencies than patients for several TRBV segments, and TRBV5-6, TRBV5-1 and TRBV20-1 were among these.

As regards this clonotype: The target antigen is unknown.

CDR1 and CDR2 from the germline V gene are SGHTA and FQGNSA. This CDR3 has 15 amino acids. V lost 5 bases and J lost 9; bases outside the gene matches: 7. Unique molecular identifiers were present in the TCR beta cDNA libraries. MiXCR, applied by TCRdb to the PCR reads, yields one record per CDR3 protein. This sample yields approximately 250,000 distinct CDR3 sequences, of which 36% are seen a single time; 4% to 6% belongs to the top ten. This receptor was taken from a girl aged 10 to 17 with multiple sclerosis. The chain uses TRBV7-2 and TRBJ2-3; 14 bases agree with TRBD2. The sample consisted of blood. This chain's CDR3 is CASSPGGLAGVTQYF. The CDR3, as DNA: TGTGCCAGCAGCCCCGGGGGACTAGCGGGGGTAACGCAGTATTTT.